A single sample gave rise to the 19 T cell receptor beta chains below, sequenced in a study of cytomegalovirus exposure and HLA in healthy donors. It was with 60 Vbeta and 13 Jbeta primers that the PCR ran. Repertoires were generated with immunoSEQ multiplex PCR, while TCRdb's copy carries only in-frame clones and drops some. The data contain some 110,000 clones, around 79% of them singletons. The sample comprised PBMCs. These receptors were taken from a man between 60 and 75 years old in good health and CMV-seropositive.

The chain has TRBV18 and TRBJ2-3; unclear D gene. Trimming pared 5 bases from V and 2 bases from J, leaving 11 bases between. Per germline, CDR1 KGHSH and CDR2 LQKENI. The CDR3 consists of 14 residues. The CDR3 sequence is CASSGNILTDTQYF. CDR3 bases: TGTGCCAGCTCAGGCAACATTCTCACAGATACGCAGTATTTT.

The gene calls are TRBV7-8 and TRBJ1-6, with D possibly matching TRBD1 (5 bases). The germline V gene encodes CDR1 SGHVS and CDR2 FQNEAQ. The CDR3 has 16 amino acids. V shed 6 bases and J shed 5 bases, with 17 bases lying between them. The CDR3 coding sequence is TGTGCCAGCAGACGACCTCGACAGTCAAATAATTCACCCCTCCACTTT. Protein sequence: CASRRPRQSNNSPLHF.

The V gene is TRBV6-1, the J gene TRBJ2-7, with 10 bases matching TRBD1. CDR1 is MNHNS and CDR2 is SASEGT in the germline V gene. The CDR3 runs to 18 residues. The V gene end was trimmed by 3 bases and the J gene end by 2 bases; junction bases not matched to a gene: 13. The CDR3 protein is CASSEGTGQGGGTYEQYF. The CDR3 region has the DNA TGTGCCAGCAGTGAGGGTACAGGACAGGGGGGGGGAACCTACGAGCAGTACTTC.

This chain connects TRBV7-3 to TRBJ2-1, with 9 nucleotides matching TRBD1. The V and J ends lost 4 bases and 3 bases, in that order; junction bases with no gene match: 1. The CDR3 totals 14 residues. Germline CDR1 and CDR2: SGHTA and FQGTGA. The CDR3 DNA sequence: TGTGCCAGCAGCTCGGACAGGGGCTACAATGAGCAGTTCTTC. Translation gives CASSSDRGYNEQFF.

The chain combines TRBV23-1 with TRBJ2-2, with 9 bases that match TRBD1. TRBV23-1 is designated an ORF whose function remains uncertain. The CDR3 sequence is 18 residues long. J was trimmed by 4 bases and V by 4 bases; bases with no gene match: 13. CDR3 nucleotide sequence: TGCGCCAGCAGTCCCAGGGACAGGGTGAATTCTGCCACCGGGGAGCTGTTTTTT. This codes for CASSPRDRVNSATGELFF.

V is TRBV19 and J is TRBJ1-4; TRBD1 aligns across 7 bases. Germline CDR1 and CDR2: LNHDA and SQIVND (reference sequence). This CDR3 spans 13 amino acids. J was trimmed by 4 bases and V by 8 bases; bases with no gene match: 4. Here the CDR3 DNA reads TGTGCCAGTGAGGACAGGTTTAATGAAAAACTGTTTTTT. As protein: CASEDRFNEKLFF.

The chain links TRBV9 to TRBJ1-4; 8 bases line up with TRBD1. Germline CDR1 SGDLS, CDR2 YYNGEE. The J segment lost 8 bases and the V segment lost 3 bases, leaving 6 bases of the junction unmatched. CDR3 length: 14 amino acids. CDR3 sequence (DNA): TGTGCCAGCAGCGCCCAGGGGGCGAGAGAAAAACTGTTTTTT. Protein sequence: CASSAQGAREKLFF.

The chain couples TRBV11-3 to TRBJ2-2; D unresolved. Trimming took 1 base from V and 5 from J, leaving 5 bases between them. The CDR3 extends over 13 amino acids. Germline V gene data show CDR1 as SGHNT and CDR2 as YENEEA. The CDR3 DNA sequence: TGTGCCAGCAGCTTAGGGAGAACCGGGGAGCTGTTTTTT. As protein: CASSLGRTGELFF.

This clone has just a few counts. The chain couples TRBV18 to TRBJ2-5; no reliable D call. The CDR3 length is 14 residues. With 3 bases removed from V and 3 bases from J, the gap between germline ends came to 11 bases. Germline V gives CDR1 KGHSH, CDR2 LQKENI. In nucleotides, the CDR3 is TGTGCCAGCTCACCGAGGCCGGTTGAAGAGACCCAGTACTTC. It is translated as CASSPRPVEETQYF.

CDR3 nucleotide sequence: TGTGCCAGTAGTGTTAGCGGGGGGGCCCACAATGAGCAGTTCTTC. It yields the protein CASSVSGGAHNEQFF. The rearrangement uses TRBV19 and TRBJ2-1; 11 bases line up with TRBD2. This CDR3 has 15 amino acids. In germline, CDR1 is LNHDA, CDR2 SQIVND (reference sequence). The V and J ends lost 5 bases and 5 bases, in that order; junction bases with no gene match: 5.

The chain employs TRBV7-9 and TRBJ1-1, with D possibly being TRBD1 (5 bases). CDR3 size: 15 residues. Germline V gives CDR1 SEHNR, CDR2 FQNEAQ (reference sequence). Trimming removed 5 bases at V and 4 bases at J, with 17 bases between. CDR3 nucleotides: TGTGCCAGCAGCCCTCCCGGGACTCGCTTCACTGAAGCTTTCTTT. Protein sequence: CASSPPGTRFTEAFF.

This rearrangement joins TRBV5-1 to TRBJ2-3; D remains ambiguous. Trimming cost V 4 bases and J 2 bases, with 5 bases left between them. Germline V CDR1 and CDR2: SGHRS, YFSETQ. This CDR3 is built from 12 residues. CDR3 coding DNA: TGCGCCAGCAGCCCCTACACAGATACGCAGTATTTT. Amino acids: CASSPYTDTQYF. Variable domain in full (rest from reference TRBV5-1 and TRBJ2-3): KAGVTQTPRYLIKTRGQQVTLSCSPISGHRSVSWYQQTPGQGLQFLFEYFSETQRNKGNFPGRFSGRQFSNSRSEMNVSTLELGDSALYLCASSPYTDTQYFGPGTRLTVL.

The chain employs TRBV7-7 and TRBJ2-5, with a tentative D call TRBD1 (6 bases). The V gene lost 5 bases and the J gene lost 1 base, with 14 bases spanning the gap. Germline V gene sequence: CDR1 SSHAT, CDR2 FNYEAQ (reference sequence). The CDR3 covers 15 residues. In DNA, the CDR3 is TGTGCCAGCAGCCCGCTACAGGGCCGCCAAGAGACCCAGTACTTC. Translation gives CASSPLQGRQETQYF. The whole variable domain, filled in from reference TRBV7-7 and TRBJ2-5, reads GAGVSQSPRYKVTKRGQDVTLRCDPISSHATLYWYQQALGQGPEFLTYFNYEAQPDKSGLPSDRFSAERPEGSISTLTIQRTEQRDSAMYRCASSPLQGRQETQYFGPGTRLLVL.

The chain uses TRBV28 and TRBJ2-7; D is unresolved. Trimming pared 3 bases from V and 0 bases from J, leaving 24 bases between. Germline V lookup: CDR1 MDHEN, CDR2 SYDVKM. This CDR3 has 19 residues. The CDR3 reads CASSFSTPIWSSSSYEQYF. The DNA for the CDR3 is TGTGCCAGCAGTTTTAGCACCCCTATCTGGAGCTCGAGCTCCTACGAGCAGTACTTC.

This chain links TRBV18 with TRBJ2-7; 10 nucleotides align to TRBD1. This CDR3 contains 17 residues. After removal of 4 bases from V and 6 bases from J, the junction contained 15 bases not matched to a gene. From germline, CDR1 is KGHSH and CDR2 LQKENI. The DNA for the CDR3 is TGTGCCAGCTCACTCCTAGACAGGGGGCAAGCCTACGTCGAGCAGTACTTC. Translation: CASSLLDRGQAYVEQYF.

V and J are TRBV6-6 and TRBJ1-4; D is undetermined. The CDR3 consists of 11 residues. V lost 0 bases and J lost 15, with 8 bases in between. The germline gives CDR1 MNHNY, CDR2 SVGAGI (reference sequence). Here the CDR3 reads CASSYSQRVFF. The CDR3 DNA follows: TGTGCCAGCAGTTACTCCCAGAGGGTGTTTTTT.

The rearrangement links TRBV6-1 to TRBJ2-5; 8 nucleotides align to TRBD2. Germline lookup yields CDR1 MNHNS and CDR2 SASEGT. Trimming took 2 bases from V and 11 from J; bases not matched to a gene: 16. This CDR3 has 16 residues. CDR3 bases: TGTGCCAGCAGTGAATTCTCTAGCGGGTCTCGAGGGGAGCAGTACTTC. It is translated as CASSEFSSGSRGEQYF.

CDR3: CASSSRYRDSMNTEAFF. The DNA for the CDR3 is TGTGCCAGCAGCTCCAGATACCGGGACAGCATGAACACTGAAGCTTTCTTT. V gene TRBV13 combines with J gene TRBJ1-1; 7 nucleotides align to TRBD1. Germline CDR1 reads PRHDT; CDR2 reads FYEKMQ (reference sequence). The V and J ends lost 4 bases and 0 bases, in that order; junction bases with no gene match: 11. The CDR3 covers 17 residues.

The chain has TRBV12-5 and TRBJ1-1; a weak D match, TRBD1 (6 bases). V lost 7 bases, J lost 6 bases, and 15 bases lay in between. This CDR3 has 13 amino acids. The V gene's germline CDR1 is LGHNT and CDR2 FRNRAP. As DNA, the CDR3 is TGTGCTAGTGCCAAGACAGGCGCGGCTGAAGCTTTCTTT. The encoded protein is CASAKTGAAEAFF.